The 2 T cell receptor beta chains reported below all come from one sample, sequenced in a study of shared clonotypes between healthy human individuals. Repertoires were generated with immunoSEQ multiplex PCR, while TCRdb's copy carries only in-frame clones and drops some. The sample has under 600,000 clones, around 81% seen once; the top ten hold more than 10%. Input material: PBMCs. The source of these receptors is a woman in her thirties or forties in good health. Some clones in this sample may be carry-over from other donors' samples.

The chain uses TRBV2 and TRBJ2-7; 10 positions match TRBD2. The junction had 16 bases not matched to a gene; V was cut back by 8 bases and J by 0 bases. The CDR3 covers 18 residues. Germline V gene sequence: CDR1 SNHLY, CDR2 FYNNEI. The CDR3 bases are TGTGCCAGCTTAGGTCGAGAACTAGCGGGGTTAAGCTCCTACGAGCAGTACTTC. Translated, it gives CASLGRELAGLSSYEQYF.

This rearrangement joins TRBV7-9 to TRBJ2-1; TRBD2 matches at 7 bases. Trimming at V came to 1 base and at J to 6 bases, leaving 12 bases not matched to a gene. The V gene's germline CDR1 is SEHNR and CDR2 FQNEAQ (reference sequence). The CDR3 loop spans 17 amino acids. The CDR3 region is CASSLGWAGVKGNEQFF. The CDR3 region has the DNA TGTGCCAGCAGCTTAGGGTGGGCGGGAGTTAAGGGCAATGAGCAGTTCTTC.